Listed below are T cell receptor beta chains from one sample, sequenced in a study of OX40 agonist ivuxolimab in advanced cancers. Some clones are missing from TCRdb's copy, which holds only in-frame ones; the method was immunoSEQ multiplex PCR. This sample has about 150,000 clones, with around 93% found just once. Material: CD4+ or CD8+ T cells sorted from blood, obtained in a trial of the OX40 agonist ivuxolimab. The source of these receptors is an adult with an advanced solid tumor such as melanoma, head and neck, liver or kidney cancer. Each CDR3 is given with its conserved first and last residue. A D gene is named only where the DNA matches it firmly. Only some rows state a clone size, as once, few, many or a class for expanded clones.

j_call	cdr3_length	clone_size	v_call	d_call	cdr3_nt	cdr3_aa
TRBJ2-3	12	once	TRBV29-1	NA	TGCAGCGTTGAGCGGAGCACAGATACGCAGTATTTT	CSVERSTDTQYF
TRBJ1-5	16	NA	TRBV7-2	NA	TGTGCCAGCAGCCCGGACAGCCTTTATAGCAATCAGCCCCAGCATTTT	CASSPDSLYSNQPQHF
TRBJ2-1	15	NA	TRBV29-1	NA	TGCAGCGGACGGCGAGGGGCGGGAAGGGGGTATGAGCAGTTCTTC	CSGRRGAGRGYEQFF
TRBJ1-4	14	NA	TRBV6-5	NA	TGTGCCAGCAAGGGACGACTAAATAATGAAAAACTGTTTTTT	CASKGRLNNEKLFF
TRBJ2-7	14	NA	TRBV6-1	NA	TGTGCCAGCGAGGTCTGGCGGGGATCCTACGAGCAGTACTTC	CASEVWRGSYEQYF
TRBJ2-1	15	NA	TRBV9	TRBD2	TGTGCCAGCAGCGCAGCGGGGGGATTTTTCGGTGAGCAGTTCTTC	CASSAAGGFFGEQFF
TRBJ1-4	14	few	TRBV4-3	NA	TGCGCCAGCAGCCAGGACGCGGGCAATGAAAAACTGTTTTTT	CASSQDAGNEKLFF
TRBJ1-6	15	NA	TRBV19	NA	TGTGCCAGTAGTACGTGGGACGGGTATAATTCACCCCTCCACTTT	CASSTWDGYNSPLHF
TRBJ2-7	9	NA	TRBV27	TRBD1	TGTGCCGTTGACAGGGTGCGGTACTTC	CAVDRVRYF
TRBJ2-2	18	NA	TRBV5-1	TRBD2	TGCGCCAGCAGCTTGGGGACTATAGCGGGAGGACGTACCGGGGAGCTGTTTTTT	CASSLGTIAGGRTGELFF
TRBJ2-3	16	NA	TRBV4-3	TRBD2	TGCGCCAGCAGCCGAACGGGGGGGGGTAGCACAGATACGCAGTATTTT	CASSRTGGGSTDTQYF
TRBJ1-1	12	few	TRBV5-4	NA	TGTGCCAGCAGCTTGGATAGGGAGCAAGCTTTCTTT	CASSLDREQAFF
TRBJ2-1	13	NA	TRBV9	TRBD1	TGTGCCAGCAGCAGGACAGGGGGGAATGAGCAGTTCTTC	CASSRTGGNEQFF
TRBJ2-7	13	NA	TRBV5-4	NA	TGTGCCAGCAGCTTCCGAGACAGCTACGAGCAGTACTTC	CASSFRDSYEQYF
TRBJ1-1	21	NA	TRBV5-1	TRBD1	TGCGCCAGCAGCTTGGATCTTCCCCCCGGACAGGGGGCGCGGAGGGGGCAAGGGGCTTTCTTT	CASSLDLPPGQGARRGQGAFF
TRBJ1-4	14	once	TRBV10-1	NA	TGCGCCAGCAGTGCAGGGAGTCCAAGCGAAAAACTGTTTTTT	CASSAGSPSEKLFF
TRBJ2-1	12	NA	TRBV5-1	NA	TGCGCCAGCAGCTTGGCGGGGGTTGAGCAGTTCTTC	CASSLAGVEQFF
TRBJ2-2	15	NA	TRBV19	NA	TGTGCCAGTAGCCAGAAGGGACACCGGACCGGGGAGCTGTTTTTT	CASSQKGHRTGELFF
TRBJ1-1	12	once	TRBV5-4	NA	TGTGCCAGCAGCTTTTACAGGACTGAAGCTTTCTTT	CASSFYRTEAFF
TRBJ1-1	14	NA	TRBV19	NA	TGTGCCTCCTTCGGGGGGGCAGCGGGAACTGAAGCTTTCTTT	CASFGGAAGTEAFF
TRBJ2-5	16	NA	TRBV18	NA	TGTGCCAGCTCACCCGACAGGTCCTCGTACCAAGAGACCCAGTACTTC	CASSPDRSSYQETQYF
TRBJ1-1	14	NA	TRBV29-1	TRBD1	TGCAGCGTTGAAAAGAGGGCAGGGGGGACTGAAGCTTTCTTT	CSVEKRAGGTEAFF
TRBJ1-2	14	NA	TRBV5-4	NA	TGTGCCAGCAGCCCTCGCCAGGGCAACTATGGCTACACCTTC	CASSPRQGNYGYTF
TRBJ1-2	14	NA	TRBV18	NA	TGTGCCAGCTCATCCCCGGACAGCTTCTATGGCTACACCTTC	CASSSPDSFYGYTF
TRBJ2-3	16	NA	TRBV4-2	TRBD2	TGTGCCAGCAGCCAAGTGCGGGCTAGCGGGGCAGATACGCAGTATTTT	CASSQVRASGADTQYF
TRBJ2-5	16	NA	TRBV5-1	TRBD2	TGCGCCAGCAGCCCAGACAGTCCGGGAGGTCGAGAGACCCAGTACTTC	CASSPDSPGGRETQYF
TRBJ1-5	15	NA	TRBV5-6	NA	TGTGCCAGCAGCTTGATGGGGGATAGCAATCAGCCCCAGCATTTT	CASSLMGDSNQPQHF